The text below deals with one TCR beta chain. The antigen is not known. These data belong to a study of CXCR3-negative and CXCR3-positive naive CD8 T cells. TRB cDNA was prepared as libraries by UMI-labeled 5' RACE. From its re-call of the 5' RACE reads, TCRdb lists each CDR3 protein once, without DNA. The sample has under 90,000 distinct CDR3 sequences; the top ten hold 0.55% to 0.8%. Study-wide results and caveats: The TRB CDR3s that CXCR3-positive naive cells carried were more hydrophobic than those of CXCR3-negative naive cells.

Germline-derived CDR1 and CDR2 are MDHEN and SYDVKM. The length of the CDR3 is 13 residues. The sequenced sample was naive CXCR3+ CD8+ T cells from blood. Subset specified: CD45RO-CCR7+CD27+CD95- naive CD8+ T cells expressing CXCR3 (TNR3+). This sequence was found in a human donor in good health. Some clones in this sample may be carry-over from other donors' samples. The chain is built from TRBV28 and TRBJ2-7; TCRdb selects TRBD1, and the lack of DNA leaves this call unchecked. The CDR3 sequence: CASSPRTLYEQYF.